Listed below are T cell receptor beta chains from one sample, sequenced in a study of early T cells in non-severe SARS-CoV-2 infection. TCRdb reprocessed the 5' RACE reads via MiXCR and lists one record per CDR3 protein. The sample carries 70,000 to 85,000 distinct CDR3 sequences, less than 15% recorded once. The starting material was whole blood, obtained at baseline. The receptors come from an adult who was a healthcare worker with PCR-confirmed SARS-CoV-2 infection or an uninfected control (not recorded which). The donor label of this sample is uncertain. The CDR3 runs from the conserved cysteine through the conserved F or W. A D gene is named only where the DNA matches it firmly. The size entry is marked missing in some rows and otherwise reads once, few, many or a size class.

D gene	V gene	clone size	J gene	CDR3 length	CDR3 protein	CDR3 DNA
NA	TRBV14	many	TRBJ2-4	16	CASSRAADEAKNIQYF	TGTGCCAGCAGCCGGGCAGCGGATGAAGCCAAAAACATTCAGTACTTC
NA	TRBV19	many	TRBJ1-2	14	CASSILGTHYGYTF	TGTGCCAGTAGTATTTTGGGAACCCACTATGGCTACACCTTC
NA	TRBV5-6	few	TRBJ2-7	14	CASSSGALVSEQYF	TGTGCCAGCAGTTCAGGGGCACTCGTTAGCGAGCAGTACTTC
NA	TRBV11-2	NA	TRBJ1-4	16	CASSLDSRVLNEKLFF	TGTGCCAGCAGCTTAGATAGCAGGGTCCTGAATGAAAAACTGTTTTTT
TRBD1	TRBV12-3/TRBV12-4	NA	TRBJ2-5	13	CASSGTGEETQYF	TGTGCCAGCAGTGGGACAGGGGAAGAGACCCAGTACTTC
NA	TRBV29-1	NA	TRBJ2-7	12	CSVQGQAYEQYF	TGCAGCGTTCAGGGGCAGGCCTACGAGCAGTACTTC
TRBD1	TRBV13	few	TRBJ2-5	14	CASSSRGQGETQYF	TGTGCCAGCAGCTCCAGGGGGCAGGGAGAGACCCAGTACTTC
NA	TRBV15	few	TRBJ2-4	12	CATSAGRAGQYF	TGTGCCACCAGCGCAGGCCGCGCTGGTCAGTACTTC
NA	TRBV18	NA	TRBJ1-5	14	CASSPTWGNQPQHF	TGTGCCAGCTCACCAACCTGGGGGAATCAGCCCCAGCATTTT
NA	TRBV18	few	TRBJ2-1	17	CASSLIQSSGLYNEQFF	TGTGCCAGCTCACTTATTCAATCGAGTGGACTATACAATGAGCAGTTCTTC
NA	TRBV20-1	NA	TRBJ2-7	12	CSADSGAYEQYF	TGCAGTGCAGATAGCGGAGCCTACGAGCAGTACTTC
NA	TRBV20-1	NA	TRBJ1-2	12	CSANKGGYGYTF	TGCAGTGCTAATAAGGGGGGTTATGGCTACACCTTC
NA	TRBV27	NA	TRBJ1-2	12	CASSSGPYGYTF	TGTGCCAGCAGTTCGGGACCCTATGGCTACACCTTC
NA	TRBV12-3/TRBV12-4	many	TRBJ1-5	16	CASSRGGHLGNQPQHF	TGTGCCAGCAGCCGAGGTGGGCATTTGGGCAATCAGCCCCAGCATTTT
TRBD1	TRBV12-3/TRBV12-4	NA	TRBJ2-1	13	CASSRTGALVRFF	TGTGCCAGCAGCCGGACAGGGGCCCTGGTGCGTTTCTTC
NA	TRBV7-9	many	TRBJ1-1	14	CASSMGLGGTEAFF	TGTGCCAGCAGCATGGGGCTAGGGGGCACTGAAGCTTTCTTT
NA	TRBV20-1	few	TRBJ2-3	12	CSVRWGTDTQYF	TGCAGTGTGAGATGGGGGACAGATACGCAGTATTTT
NA	TRBV7-3	few	TRBJ1-1	14	CASSPGDAGTEAFF	TGTGCCAGCAGCCCCGGGGATGCGGGCACTGAAGCTTTCTTT
NA	TRBV7-2	NA	TRBJ2-7	16	CASSSDYLSSSYEQYF	TGTGCCAGCAGCTCCGACTACTTATCAAGCTCCTACGAGCAGTACTTC
NA	TRBV6-4	many	TRBJ2-1	11	CASSPGNEQFF	TGTGCCAGCAGTCCGGGGAATGAGCAGTTCTTC
NA	TRBV12-3/TRBV12-4	NA	TRBJ2-2	16	CASRRGGDRNTGELFF	TGTGCCAGCAGAAGGGGAGGTGACAGAAACACCGGGGAGCTGTTTTTT
NA	TRBV12-3/TRBV12-4	NA	TRBJ2-7	18	CASSFGVLGGARSYEQYF	TGTGCCAGCAGTTTTGGCGTGTTGGGCGGAGCGCGCTCCTACGAGCAGTACTTC
TRBD1	TRBV7-2	NA	TRBJ2-5	15	CASSSPDRGQETQYF	TGTGCCAGCAGCTCACCGGACAGGGGGCAAGAGACCCAGTACTTC
NA	TRBV4-2	NA	TRBJ2-5	14	CASSQVGPQETQYF	TGTGCCAGCAGCCAAGTGGGCCCGCAAGAGACCCAGTACTTC
TRBD1	TRBV13	NA	TRBJ2-5	14	CASSFRDREETQYF	TGTGCCAGCAGCTTTCGGGACAGGGAAGAGACCCAGTACTTC
NA	TRBV7-2	few	TRBJ1-2	13	CASSSPGVYGYTF	TGTGCCAGCAGCTCCCCGGGGGTATATGGCTACACCTTC
NA	TRBV9	NA	TRBJ2-7	14	CASSVGQTAYEQYF	TGTGCCAGCAGCGTAGGGCAGACCGCCTACGAGCAGTACTTC
TRBD2	TRBV6-1	few	TRBJ2-3	15	CASSGLAGESDTQYF	TGTGCCAGCAGCGGACTAGCGGGAGAATCAGATACGCAGTATTTT
TRBD2	TRBV19	NA	TRBJ2-1	15	CASATMGLLTGEQFF	TGTGCCAGTGCGACGATGGGACTACTGACTGGTGAGCAGTTCTTC
NA	TRBV7-2	NA	TRBJ2-3	16	CASSLEAGGPTDTQYF	TGTGCCAGCAGCTTAGAGGCCGGGGGACCCACAGATACGCAGTATTTT
TRBD2	TRBV10-3	many	TRBJ2-3	14	CAISDSGGGDTQYF	TGTGCCATCAGTGATAGCGGGGGCGGAGATACGCAGTATTTT
TRBD2	TRBV9	NA	TRBJ2-5	14	CASSVSLAEETQYF	TGTGCCAGCAGCGTATCCCTAGCGGAAGAGACCCAGTACTTC
TRBD2	TRBV28	NA	TRBJ2-7	17	CASSLSGLAGAPLEQYF	TGTGCCAGCAGTTTATCGGGACTAGCGGGAGCACCCCTCGAGCAGTACTTC
NA	TRBV7-2	few	TRBJ1-1	12	CASSPGRVEAFF	TGTGCCAGCAGCCCGGGGCGGGTTGAAGCTTTCTTT
NA	TRBV11-2	NA	TRBJ2-7	14	CASSPGPGTYEQYF	TGTGCCAGCAGCCCCGGGCCTGGAACCTACGAGCAGTACTTC
TRBD2	TRBV3-1	few	TRBJ2-3	14	CASNKRGGPDTQYF	TGTGCCAGCAATAAGCGGGGGGGCCCAGATACGCAGTATTTT
NA	TRBV7-2	many	TRBJ2-1	15	CASSSQASSYNEQFF	TGTGCCAGCAGCTCACAGGCTAGCTCCTACAATGAGCAGTTCTTC
NA	TRBV7-2	few	TRBJ2-3	14	CASSPSGLRRTQYF	TGTGCCAGCAGCCCCTCGGGCCTGAGGCGGACGCAGTATTTT
NA	TRBV20-1	NA	TRBJ2-3	11	CSALGTDTQYF	TGCAGTGCTCTAGGTACAGATACGCAGTATTTT
TRBD2	TRBV12-3/TRBV12-4	NA	TRBJ2-3	15	CASRNTGGTGDTQYF	TGTGCCAGCAGGAATACGGGGGGTACTGGGGATACGCAGTATTTT
NA	TRBV6-1	NA	TRBJ2-4	15	CASSEGTVAKNIQYF	TGTGCCAGCAGTGAAGGGACGGTAGCCAAAAACATTCAGTACTTC
TRBD2	TRBV20-1	few	TRBJ2-7	15	CSASGTSGDGYEQYF	TGCAGTGCTAGCGGGACTAGCGGCGACGGCTACGAGCAGTACTTC
NA	TRBV12-3/TRBV12-4	few	TRBJ1-2	16	CASSPLLEPPNYGYTF	TGTGCCAGCAGTCCTTTGTTAGAGCCTCCTAACTATGGCTACACCTTC
NA	TRBV11-2	few	TRBJ2-1	12	CASSSRGSEQFF	TGTGCCAGCAGCTCGAGGGGTTCTGAGCAGTTCTTC
NA	TRBV29-1	NA	TRBJ1-1	14	CSVALMAVNTEAFF	TGCAGCGTTGCCTTGATGGCGGTAAACACTGAAGCTTTCTTT
NA	TRBV11-3	NA	TRBJ2-7	18	CASSRKFTGTGGYDEQYF	TGTGCCAGCAGCCGGAAATTCACAGGGACCGGGGGCTACGACGAGCAGTACTTC
NA	TRBV6-1	few	TRBJ2-1	14	CASSELAGVREQFF	TGTGCCAGCAGTGAATTGGCAGGGGTTCGTGAGCAGTTCTTC
NA	TRBV5-1	NA	TRBJ2-2	16	CASSLGPMARTGELFF	TGCGCCAGCAGCTTGGGGCCTATGGCACGCACCGGGGAGCTGTTTTTT
NA	TRBV7-6	many	TRBJ2-3	13	CASSSGSTDTQYF	TGTGCCAGCAGCTCCGGGAGCACAGATACGCAGTATTTT
NA	TRBV10-1	NA	TRBJ2-7	11	CASSESKEQYF	TGCGCCAGCAGTGAGTCGAAAGAGCAGTACTTC
NA	TRBV25-1	many	TRBJ1-1	13	CASSGQANTEAFF	TGTGCCAGCAGTGGACAGGCGAACACTGAAGCTTTCTTT
NA	TRBV6-2/TRBV6-3	many	TRBJ2-1	12	CASSDTVNEQFF	TGTGCCAGCAGTGATACGGTTAATGAGCAGTTCTTC